A selection of T cell receptor beta chains follows, all from one sample in a study of Graves' ophthalmopathy and Graves' hyperthyroidism. TCRdb ran MiXCR on the multiplex PCR reads and lists one entry per CDR3 protein. The table has 52,000 or so distinct CDR3 sequences, roughly 46% seen once. Sequenced: peripheral blood. These receptors all stem from an adult woman with Graves' ophthalmopathy. Both conserved end residues are part of each CDR3. The D gene is left open where the match is weak. Clone size is not always given. Where it is, it says once, few, many or a class for expanded clones.

V: TRBV19
D: TRBD2
size: many
J: TRBJ2-1
DNA: TGTGCCAGTAGTCGGCTAGCGGGAGGTAACAATGAGCAGTTCTTC
CDR3: CASSRLAGGNNEQFF

V: TRBV5-1
D: NA
size: NA
J: TRBJ1-3
DNA: TGCGCCGGCAGCAGGAGGGGAGCTGGAAACACCATACATTTT
CDR3: CAGSRRGAGNTIHF

V: TRBV11-1
D: NA
size: NA
J: TRBJ2-3
DNA: TGTGCCAGCAGGGGACTCAGCACAGATACGCAGTATTTT
CDR3: CASRGLSTDTQYF

V: TRBV7-7
D: TRBD1
size: NA
J: TRBJ2-1
DNA: TGTGCCAGCTCACCACGGACAGGGTCCTACAATGAGCAGTTCTTC
CDR3: CASSPRTGSYNEQFF

V: TRBV20-1
D: TRBD1
size: NA
J: TRBJ2-1
DNA: TGCAGTGCTAGAGATCTGATAGGGGGCGACACCGGGAAGTGGAATGAGCAGTTCTTC
CDR3: CSARDLIGGDTGKWNEQFF

V: TRBV4-2
D: TRBD1
size: many
J: TRBJ1-2
DNA: TGTGCCAGCAGCCAAGATCCGGAGACAGGGGGCGGCTACACCTTC
CDR3: CASSQDPETGGGYTF

V: TRBV20-1
D: TRBD2
size: NA
J: TRBJ2-3
DNA: TGCAGTGCCCACGGGAGGGGATGGAGCACAGATACGCAGTATTTT
CDR3: CSAHGRGWSTDTQYF

V: TRBV7-9
D: TRBD2
size: NA
J: TRBJ2-7
DNA: TGTGCCAGCAGCTCCCGGACTAGCGACTACGAGCAGTACTTC
CDR3: CASSSRTSDYEQYF

V: TRBV19
D: NA
size: many
J: TRBJ1-3
DNA: TGTGCCAGTAGTATCCACCCGGCAGAGACTGGAAACACCATATATTTT
CDR3: CASSIHPAETGNTIYF

V: TRBV7-9
D: NA
size: medium-sized
J: TRBJ2-1
DNA: TGTGCCAGCAGCTTATATGGCGAGTACAATGAGCAGTTCTTC
CDR3: CASSLYGEYNEQFF

V: TRBV20-1
D: NA
size: many
J: TRBJ1-1
DNA: TGCAGTGCTGCGAGTCAGGGCTCCATGAACACTGAAGCTTTCTTT
CDR3: CSAASQGSMNTEAFF

V: TRBV6-2/TRBV6-3
D: TRBD1
size: few
J: TRBJ2-2
DNA: TGTGCCAGCAGTTCACAACAAACCTCGGGACAGGGGGCGGTTAACACCGGGGAGCTGTTTTTT
CDR3: CASSSQQTSGQGAVNTGELFF

V: TRBV12-3/TRBV12-4
D: TRBD2
size: many
J: TRBJ2-7
DNA: TGTGCCAGCAGTTCAGCGGGAGACGAGCAGTACTTC
CDR3: CASSSAGDEQYF

V: TRBV14
D: NA
size: many
J: TRBJ2-7
DNA: TGTGCCAGCAGCCAAGATAGACAAAGCTCCTACGAGCAGTACTTC
CDR3: CASSQDRQSSYEQYF

V: TRBV20-1
D: TRBD1
size: NA
J: TRBJ1-2
DNA: TGCAGTGCTAGACGCCCAGGGGAGGGGGCCGAGGGCTACACCTTC
CDR3: CSARRPGEGAEGYTF

V: TRBV5-6
D: TRBD2
size: many
J: TRBJ2-1
DNA: TGTGCCAGCAGCTTTCGTCCTCGGGGGGGGAATGAGCAGTTCTTC
CDR3: CASSFRPRGGNEQFF

V: TRBV7-9
D: TRBD1
size: medium-sized
J: TRBJ2-7
DNA: TGTGCCAGCAGCGCAGACAGGGTTGAGCAGTACTTC
CDR3: CASSADRVEQYF

V: TRBV5-1
D: TRBD1
size: NA
J: TRBJ2-7
DNA: TGCGCCAGCAGCTTTGAAGGGACAGGGATCCCCGAGCAGTACTTC
CDR3: CASSFEGTGIPEQYF

V: TRBV7-2
D: NA
size: NA
J: TRBJ2-2
DNA: TGTGCCAGCAGTTTTGTCCCCACAGGGGAGCTGTTTTTT
CDR3: CASSFVPTGELFF

V: TRBV5-5
D: TRBD2
size: many
J: TRBJ2-1
DNA: TGTGCCAGCAGCTTGTCTCTTGGACTAGCGGGCAATGAGCAGTTCTTC
CDR3: CASSLSLGLAGNEQFF

V: TRBV11-2
D: TRBD1
size: many
J: TRBJ1-1
DNA: TGTGCCAGCAGCTTAGAAAGGACAGGGCTTACTGAAGCTTTCTTT
CDR3: CASSLERTGLTEAFF

V: TRBV10-3
D: NA
size: medium-sized
J: TRBJ1-1
DNA: TGTGCCATCAGTGAGTCCAACACTGAAGCTTTCTTT
CDR3: CAISESNTEAFF

V: TRBV20-1
D: NA
size: many
J: TRBJ2-2
DNA: TGCAGCGCCAGCCTACTGGGGTCCGCGAACACCGGGGAGCTGTTTTTT
CDR3: CSASLLGSANTGELFF

V: TRBV20-1
D: NA
size: many
J: TRBJ2-1
DNA: TGCAGTGCTAGAGGCCTTGGGGGCGGGATTTATGAGCAGTTCTTC
CDR3: CSARGLGGGIYEQFF

V: TRBV4-2
D: NA
size: many
J: TRBJ2-5
DNA: TGTGCCAGCAGCCAAGAAAAGCGGGTTGAAGAGACCCAGTACTTC
CDR3: CASSQEKRVEETQYF

V: TRBV11-3
D: NA
size: many
J: TRBJ2-1
DNA: TGTGCCAGCAGCCCAGGGGTTGCCGCCTACAATGAGCAGTTCTTC
CDR3: CASSPGVAAYNEQFF

V: TRBV12-5
D: NA
size: few
J: TRBJ1-4
DNA: TGTGCCAGCAGTTTACAGGAAAAACTGTTTTTT
CDR3: CASSLQEKLFF

V: TRBV7-9
D: NA
size: many
J: TRBJ2-1
DNA: TGTGCCAGCAGCGCCGGGGACCTGACATACAATGAGCAGTTCTTC
CDR3: CASSAGDLTYNEQFF

V: TRBV28
D: TRBD1
size: few
J: TRBJ1-2
DNA: TGTGCCAGCAGTTTCCGGACAGGAGGGGAAACCGCTGCGGGAGGCTACACCTTC
CDR3: CASSFRTGGETAAGGYTF

V: TRBV20-1
D: NA
size: NA
J: TRBJ2-1
DNA: TGCAGTCCGAGGCAGGGCGTCACAGATACGCAGTTCTTC
CDR3: CSPRQGVTDTQFF

V: TRBV10-1
D: NA
size: many
J: TRBJ2-1
DNA: TGCGCCAGCAGCGGTTCGTCCTGGGATGAGCAGTTCTTC
CDR3: CASSGSSWDEQFF

V: TRBV29-1
D: TRBD2
size: NA
J: TRBJ2-7
DNA: TGCAGGATAGCGGGAGCCTCCTACGAGCAGTACTTC
CDR3: CRIAGASYEQYF

V: TRBV7-2
D: NA
size: many
J: TRBJ2-3
DNA: TGTGCCAGCAGCTTACCTGGGGTTACAGATACGCAGTATTTT
CDR3: CASSLPGVTDTQYF

V: TRBV19
D: TRBD1
size: many
J: TRBJ1-5
DNA: TGTGCCAGTAGTACTCTCCGGGACAGGGTTTTAATGCGGAATCAGCCCCAGCATTTT
CDR3: CASSTLRDRVLMRNQPQHF

V: TRBV18
D: TRBD2
size: many
J: TRBJ2-7
DNA: TGTGCCAGCTCACGGACTAGTTTAAACGAGCAGTACTTC
CDR3: CASSRTSLNEQYF

V: TRBV7-2
D: TRBD2
size: NA
J: TRBJ2-1
DNA: TGTGCCAGCAGCTTAGACAGGTGGGACTACTCCTTC
CDR3: CASSLDRWDYSF

V: TRBV5-4
D: TRBD2
size: NA
J: TRBJ2-7
DNA: TGTGCCAGCAGCAGACCCGGACTAGCGGTCTACGAGCAGTACTTC
CDR3: CASSRPGLAVYEQYF

V: TRBV12-3/TRBV12-4
D: NA
size: NA
J: TRBJ2-2
DNA: TGTGCCAGCAGCCGACCTAGGACGAACACCGGGGAGCTGTTTTTT
CDR3: CASSRPRTNTGELFF

V: TRBV7-2
D: NA
size: NA
J: TRBJ1-3
DNA: TGTGCCAGCAGCTTAGGACACGGGGCGGACACCATATATTTT
CDR3: CASSLGHGADTIYF

V: TRBV27
D: NA
size: many
J: TRBJ2-7
DNA: TGTGCCAGCGGGTACTACCGCAGCTACGAGCAGTACTTC
CDR3: CASGYYRSYEQYF

V: TRBV30
D: TRBD2
size: NA
J: TRBJ2-5
DNA: TGTGCCTGGAGCGGGGGGTTGGTTCAAGAGACCCAGTACTTC
CDR3: CAWSGGLVQETQYF

V: TRBV20-1
D: NA
size: NA
J: TRBJ2-7
DNA: TGCAGTGCTATCGAGCGGGCAATAAGCCCCTACGAGCAGTACTTC
CDR3: CSAIERAISPYEQYF

V: TRBV5-6
D: TRBD2
size: many
J: TRBJ2-3
DNA: TGTGCCAGCAGCCCAGGGACTAGCGGGTCTAGCACAGATACGCAGTATTTT
CDR3: CASSPGTSGSSTDTQYF